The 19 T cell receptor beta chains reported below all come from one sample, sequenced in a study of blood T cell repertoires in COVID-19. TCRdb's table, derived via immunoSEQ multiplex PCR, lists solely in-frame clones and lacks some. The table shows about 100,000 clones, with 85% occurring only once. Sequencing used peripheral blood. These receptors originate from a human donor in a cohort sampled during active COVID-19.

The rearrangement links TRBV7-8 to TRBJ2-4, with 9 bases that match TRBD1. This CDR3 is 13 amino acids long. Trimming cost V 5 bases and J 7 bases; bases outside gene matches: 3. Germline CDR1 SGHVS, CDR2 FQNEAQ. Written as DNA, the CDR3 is TGTGCCAGCAGCCGGGACAGGGCGAACATTCAGTACTTC. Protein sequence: CASSRDRANIQYF.

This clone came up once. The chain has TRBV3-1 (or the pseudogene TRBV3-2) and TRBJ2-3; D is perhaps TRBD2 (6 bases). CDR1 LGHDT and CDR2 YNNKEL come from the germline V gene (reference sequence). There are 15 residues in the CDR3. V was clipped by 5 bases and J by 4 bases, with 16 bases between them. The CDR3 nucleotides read TGTGCCAGCAGCACTCCGGGGGTTCCATCAGATACGCAGTATTTT. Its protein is CASSTPGVPSDTQYF.

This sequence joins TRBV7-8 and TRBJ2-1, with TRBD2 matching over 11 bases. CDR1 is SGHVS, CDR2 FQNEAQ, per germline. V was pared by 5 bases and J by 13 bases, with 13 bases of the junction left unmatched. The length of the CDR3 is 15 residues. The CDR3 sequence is CASSTDRLAGHAQFF. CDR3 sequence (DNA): TGTGCCAGCAGCACCGACCGACTAGCGGGGCACGCCCAGTTCTTC.

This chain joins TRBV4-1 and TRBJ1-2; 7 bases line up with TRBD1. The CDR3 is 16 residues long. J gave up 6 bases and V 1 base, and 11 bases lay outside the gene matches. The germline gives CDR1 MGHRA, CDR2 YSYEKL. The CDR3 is CASSQGGGRRKDGYTF. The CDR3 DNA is TGCGCCAGCAGCCAAGGAGGGGGCAGGAGGAAGGATGGCTACACCTTC.

The DNA of the CDR3 is TGTGCCAGCTCTTGGACTCTAACCTACGAGCAGTACTTC. It specifies CASSWTLTYEQYF. This rearrangement joins TRBV6-5 to TRBJ2-7, with TRBD2 as a possible D gene (5 bases). The germline CDR1 and CDR2 sequences are MNHEY and SVGAGI. Between the trimmed V and J ends, which lost 8 bases and 2 bases, there was a span of 13 bases. The CDR3 length is 13 residues.

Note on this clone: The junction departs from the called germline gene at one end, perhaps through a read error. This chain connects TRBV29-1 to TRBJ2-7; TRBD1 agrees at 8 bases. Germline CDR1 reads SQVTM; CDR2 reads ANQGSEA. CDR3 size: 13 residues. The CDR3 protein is CSVGQGAQYGQYF. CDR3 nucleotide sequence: TGCAGCGTTGGGCAGGGGGCCCAATACGGGCAGTACTTC.

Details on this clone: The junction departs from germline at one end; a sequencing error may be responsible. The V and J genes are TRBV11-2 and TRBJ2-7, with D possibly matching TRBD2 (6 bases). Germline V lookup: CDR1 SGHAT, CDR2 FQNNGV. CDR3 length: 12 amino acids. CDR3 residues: CASSLESQRVNF. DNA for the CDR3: TGTGCCAGCAGCTTAGAGTCCCAGCGGGTGAACTTC. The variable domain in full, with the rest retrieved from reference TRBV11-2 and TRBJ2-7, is EAGVAQSPRYKIIEKRQSVAFWCNPISGHATLYWYQQILGQGPKLLIQFQNNGVVDDSQLPKDRFSAERLKGVDSTLKIQPAKLEDSAVYLCASSLESQRVNFGPGTRLTVT.

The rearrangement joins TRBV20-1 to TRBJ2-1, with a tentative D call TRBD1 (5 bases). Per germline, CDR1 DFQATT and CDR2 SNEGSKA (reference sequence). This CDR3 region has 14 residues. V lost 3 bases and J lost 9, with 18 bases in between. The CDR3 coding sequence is TGCAGTGCTAGTTTTCAGGGTCAGTATAGTGAGCAGTTCTTC. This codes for CSASFQGQYSEQFF.

In nucleotides, the CDR3 is TGTGCCAGCCGGACTAGCCCGGGCGAGCAGTACTTC. Translation: CASRTSPGEQYF. The chain is built from TRBV7-2 and TRBJ2-7, with TRBD2 matching 8 bases. J was trimmed by 6 bases and V by 8 bases; bases with no gene match: 6. CDR3 length: 12 amino acids. Germline CDR1 is SGHTA and CDR2 is FQGNSA.

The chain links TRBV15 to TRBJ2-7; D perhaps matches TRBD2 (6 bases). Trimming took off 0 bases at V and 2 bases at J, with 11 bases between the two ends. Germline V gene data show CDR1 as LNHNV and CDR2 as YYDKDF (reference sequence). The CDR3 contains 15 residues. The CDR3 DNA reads TGTGCCACCAGCAGAGAAACGGGAGCCCCCTACGAGCAGTACTTC. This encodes CATSRETGAPYEQYF.

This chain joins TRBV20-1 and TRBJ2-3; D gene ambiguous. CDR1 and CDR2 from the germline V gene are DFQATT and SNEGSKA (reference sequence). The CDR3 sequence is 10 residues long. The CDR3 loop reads CSTMKDTQYF. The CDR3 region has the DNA TGCAGCACTATGAAGGATACGCAGTATTTT.

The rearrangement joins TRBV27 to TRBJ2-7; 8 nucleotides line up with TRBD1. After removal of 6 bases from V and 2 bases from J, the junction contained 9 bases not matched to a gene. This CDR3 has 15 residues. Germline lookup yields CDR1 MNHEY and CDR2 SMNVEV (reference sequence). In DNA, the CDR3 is TGTGCCAGCAGGACAGACAGGGGTTTTACCTACGAGCAGTACTTC. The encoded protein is CASRTDRGFTYEQYF.

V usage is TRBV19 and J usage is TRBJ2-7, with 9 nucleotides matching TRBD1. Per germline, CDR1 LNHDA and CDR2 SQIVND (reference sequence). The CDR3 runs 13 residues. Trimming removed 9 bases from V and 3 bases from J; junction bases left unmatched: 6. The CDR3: CASSGTGYYEQYF. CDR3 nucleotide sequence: TGTGCCAGCTCGGGGACAGGGTACTACGAGCAGTACTTC.

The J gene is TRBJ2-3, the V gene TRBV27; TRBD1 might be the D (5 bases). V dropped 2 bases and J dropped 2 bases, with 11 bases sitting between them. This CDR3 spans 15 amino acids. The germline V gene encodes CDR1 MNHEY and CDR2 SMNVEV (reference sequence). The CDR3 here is CASSLNRPYTDTQYF. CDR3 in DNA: TGTGCCAGCAGTTTAAACAGGCCTTACACAGATACGCAGTATTTT.

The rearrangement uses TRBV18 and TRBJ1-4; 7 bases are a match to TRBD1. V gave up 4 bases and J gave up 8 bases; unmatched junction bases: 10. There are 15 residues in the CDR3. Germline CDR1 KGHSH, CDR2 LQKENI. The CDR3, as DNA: TGTGCCAGCTCACAACGACAGGGCCCTTTCGAAAAACTGTTTTTT. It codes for CASSQRQGPFEKLFF.

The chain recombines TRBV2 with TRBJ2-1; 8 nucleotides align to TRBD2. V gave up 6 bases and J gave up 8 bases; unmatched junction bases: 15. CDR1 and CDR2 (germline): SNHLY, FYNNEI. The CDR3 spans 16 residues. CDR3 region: CASSEPAGEWNDEQFF. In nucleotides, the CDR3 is TGTGCCAGCAGCGAACCAGCGGGAGAGTGGAACGATGAGCAGTTCTTC.

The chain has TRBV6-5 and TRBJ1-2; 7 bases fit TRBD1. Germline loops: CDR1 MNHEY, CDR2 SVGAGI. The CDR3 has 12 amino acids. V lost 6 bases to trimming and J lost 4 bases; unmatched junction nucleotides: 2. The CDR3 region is CASRTGVYGYTF. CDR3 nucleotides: TGTGCCAGCAGAACAGGGGTCTATGGCTACACCTTC.

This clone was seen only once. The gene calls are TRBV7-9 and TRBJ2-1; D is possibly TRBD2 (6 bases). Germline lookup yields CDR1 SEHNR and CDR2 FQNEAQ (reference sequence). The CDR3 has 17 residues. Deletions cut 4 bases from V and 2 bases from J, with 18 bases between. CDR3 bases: TGTGCCAGCAGCTCGATCAGTAGCGGAGGCGCCTACAATGAGCAGTTCTTC. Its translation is CASSSISSGGAYNEQFF.

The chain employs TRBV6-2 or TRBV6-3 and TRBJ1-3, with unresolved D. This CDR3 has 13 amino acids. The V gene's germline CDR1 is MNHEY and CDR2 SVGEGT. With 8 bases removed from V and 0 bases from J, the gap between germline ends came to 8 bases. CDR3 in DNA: TGTGCCAGCGGTTTTAGCTCTGGAAACACCATATATTTT. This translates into CASGFSSGNTIYF.